This TCR beta chain is from a study of T-cell memory formation after mild COVID-19. Libraries for TCRalpha and TCRbeta carried sample barcodes and unique molecular identifiers via 5'RACE. TCRdb ran MiXCR on the 5' RACE reads and lists one entry per CDR3 protein. The repertoire holds hundreds of thousands of distinct CDR3 sequences, 20% to 25% seen once, with approximately 8.4% in the top ten. The study, taken as a whole, reports: Most CD4+ clones that shrank were in CM and EM, while CD8+ ones turned up in EMRA. Clones contracting across day 15 to 85 had a balanced CD4/CD8 profile; later expanding clones leaned CD4+. The appearance of some responding clones in pre-infection memory suggested that cross-reactive memory joined.

Germline loops: CDR1 SEHNR, CDR2 FQNEAQ (reference sequence). The V end lost 3 bases, the J end lost 4 bases, and 21 bases lay between the germline ends. The CDR3 totals 18 residues. With regard to this clonotype: Its antigen is undetermined.

Sequenced sample: PBMCs or a T cell subset sorted from them (not recorded which). The origin of this receptor is an adult woman who had mild COVID-19 (a few samples of this study predate the infection). Cell type and time point are not known. This chain joins TRBV7-9 and TRBJ2-2, with D perhaps matching TRBD2 (6 bases). CDR3 residues: CASSFVPLRGASTGELFF. Written as DNA, the CDR3 is TGTGCCAGCAGCTTCGTTCCCTTGCGGGGCGCTAGCACCGGGGAGCTGTTTTTT.